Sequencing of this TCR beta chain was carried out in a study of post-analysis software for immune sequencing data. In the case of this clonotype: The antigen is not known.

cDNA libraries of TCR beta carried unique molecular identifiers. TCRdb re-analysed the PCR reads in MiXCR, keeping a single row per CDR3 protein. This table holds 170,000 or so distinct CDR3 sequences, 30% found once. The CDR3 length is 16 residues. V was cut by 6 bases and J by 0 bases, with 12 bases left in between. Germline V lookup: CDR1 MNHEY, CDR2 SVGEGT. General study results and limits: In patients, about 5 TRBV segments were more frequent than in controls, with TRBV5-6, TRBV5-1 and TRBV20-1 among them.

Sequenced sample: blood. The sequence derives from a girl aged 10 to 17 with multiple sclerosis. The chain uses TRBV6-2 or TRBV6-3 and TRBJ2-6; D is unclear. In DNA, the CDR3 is TGTGCCAGCAGCCCGGGTCCCACCTCTGGGGCCAACGTCCTGACTTTC. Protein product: CASSPGPTSGANVLTF.